Presented here are 10 T cell receptor beta chains from one specimen sequenced in a study. TCRdb re-called the RT-PCR reads through MiXCR, storing one row per CDR3 protein. The data show about 700,000 distinct CDR3 sequences, with approximately 15% seen just once and 3% to 4.5% held by the top ten. Sequencing was performed on memory CD4+ T cells from blood. The origin of the receptors is a female donor in good health, serving as a healthy control.

This clonotype has a handful of counts. The chain links TRBV9 to TRBJ1-2; D ambiguous. V was clipped by 0 bases and J by 8 bases, with 8 bases between them. The CDR3 runs to 12 residues. Germline CDR1 SGDLS, CDR2 YYNGEE. The CDR3 nucleotides read TGTGCCAGCAGCGTAGTACAGCAGGGCTACACCTTC. This sequence encodes CASSVVQQGYTF. Based on the CDR3 plus reference TRBV9 and TRBJ1-2, the full variable domain is DSGVTQTPKHLITATGQRVTLRCSPRSGDLSVYWYQQSLDQGLQFLIQYYNGEERAKGNILERFSAQQFPDLHSELNLSSLELGDSALYFCASSVVQQGYTFGSGTRLTVV.

Turning to this clonotype: One end of the junction does not line up with germline, which may come from a read error. The DNA for the CDR3 is TGTGCCAGCAGCCAAGACACGGTGTCCTTC. Translating it yields CASSQDTVSF. This chain uses TRBV3-1 with TRBJ1-2; D uncertain. The CDR3 length is 10 residues. Germline assignment: CDR1 LGHDT and CDR2 YNNKEL (reference sequence). Drawing the rest from reference TRBV3-1 and TRBJ1-2, the complete variable domain is DTAVSQTPKYLVTQMGNDKSIKCEQNLGHDTMYWYKQDSKKFLKIMFSYNNKELIINETVPNRFSPKSPDKAHLNLHINSLELGDSAVYFCASSQDTVSFGSGTRLTVV.

CDR3 bases: TGCAGTGCTATACTAGCGGGAGCAGGCAATGAGCAGTTCTTC. Translated: CSAILAGAGNEQFF. The chain is built from TRBV20-1 and TRBJ2-1, with 11 nucleotides matching TRBD2. CDR1 and CDR2 (germline): DFQATT, SNEGSKA (reference sequence). The trim removed 4 bases at V and 6 bases at J, leaving 5 bases unmatched. The CDR3 length is 14 residues.

The rearrangement uses TRBV28 and TRBJ1-3; maybe TRBD1 (6 bases). CDR1 is MDHEN and CDR2 is SYDVKM in the germline V gene. Between the trimmed V and J ends, which lost 6 bases and 4 bases, there was a span of 13 bases. CDR3 length: 14 residues. This CDR3 is CASRIGGAGNTIYF. In DNA, the CDR3 is TGTGCCAGCAGAATTGGGGGCGCGGGAAACACCATATATTTT.

This clonotype was detected ten times or more. The chain joins TRBV4-2 to TRBJ2-2, with D possibly TRBD2 on 7 matching bases. The CDR3 contains 20 residues. Trimming left V 4 bases short and J 3 bases short, with 27 bases between. Germline values: CDR1 LGHNA, CDR2 YNFKEQ. The CDR3 DNA sequence: TGTGCCAGCAGCCGGGGGCCGGGGGCGGGAGACAACGAGGACACCGGGGAGCTGTTTTTT. Its protein product is CASSRGPGAGDNEDTGELFF.

A note on this clonotype: A much bigger clone sits one base away, suggesting this may be a read error. The chain combines TRBV6-5 with TRBJ2-1; weak D call: TRBD1 (6 bases). Trimming took 9 bases from V and 9 from J, leaving 21 bases between them. The germline gives CDR1 MNHEY, CDR2 SVGAGI. The CDR3 extends over 14 amino acids. In nucleotides, the CDR3 is TGTGCCAGGGATTTGTTGGGACAATTCAGTGAGCAGTTCTTC. Amino acids: CARDLLGQFSEQFF.

This clonotype occurred many times. The gene calls are TRBV29-1 and TRBJ2-7, with TRBD1 as a possible D gene (6 bases). Trimming took off 7 bases at V and 1 base at J, with 11 bases between the two ends. Germline CDR1 and CDR2: SQVTM and ANQGSEA. There are 12 residues in the CDR3. CDR3 in DNA: TGCAGCGGACAGGCCAATTCCTACGAGCAGTACTTC. As protein: CSGQANSYEQYF.

This clonotype has just a few counts. The chain recombines TRBV20-1 with TRBJ1-5; D unclear. CDR1 and CDR2 (germline): DFQATT, SNEGSKA (reference sequence). V was shortened by 6 bases and J by 3 bases, with 18 bases between the two germline ends. This CDR3 spans 15 amino acids. CDR3 in amino acids: CSAPRIGVNNQPQHF. The CDR3 nucleotides read TGCAGTGCCCCGCGCATCGGGGTTAACAATCAGCCCCAGCATTTT.

Comments on this clonotype: Being one base from a much bigger clone, this may be a read error. The V gene is TRBV28, the J gene TRBJ2-5; D ambiguous. The V gene's germline CDR1 is MDHEN and CDR2 SYDVKM. The length of the CDR3 is 12 residues. The germline V and J ends were trimmed by 6 bases and 1 base, with 6 bases remaining between them. DNA of the CDR3: TGTGCCAGCAGCCAGTTCCAAGAGACCCAGTACTTC. It specifies CASSQFQETQYF. Full variable domain (missing parts from reference TRBV28 and TRBJ2-5): DVKVTQSSRYLVKRTGEKVFLECVQDMDHENMFWYRQDPGLGLRLIYFSYDVKMKEKGDIPEGYSVSREKKERFSLILESASTNQTSMYLCASSQFQETQYFGPGTRLLVL.

This clonotype was observed a few times. This chain uses TRBV20-1 with TRBJ2-3; TRBD2 is a possible D gene (5 bases). The CDR3 spans 14 residues. Germline V gene lookup returns CDR1 DFQATT and CDR2 SNEGSKA (reference sequence). Trimming pared 8 bases from V and 2 bases from J, leaving 17 bases between. The DNA for the CDR3 is TGCAGTCCCCCGGGGAGTGGATCCACAGATACGCAGTATTTT. Translating gives CSPPGSGSTDTQYF.